This passage covers 26 T cell receptor beta chains from one sample sequenced in a study of cytomegalovirus exposure and HLA in healthy donors. PCR was performed using 60 Vbeta and 13 Jbeta primers. Here immunoSEQ multiplex PCR was the method, and the copy in TCRdb shows in-frame clones only, minus some. The sample lists 150,000 to 200,000 clones; around 85% were seen once. Sequencing was done on a sample of PBMCs. These receptors came from a woman aged 45-60 years in good health and CMV-seronegative.

The chain carries TRBV6-1 and TRBJ1-1; D is unclear. Looked up from germline, CDR1 is MNHNS and CDR2 is SASEGT. The V and J ends lost 6 bases and 4 bases respectively, with 9 bases between them. The CDR3 runs 12 residues. CDR3 region: CASSRLGTEAFF. Here the CDR3 DNA reads TGTGCCAGCAGCCGTCTCGGCACTGAAGCTTTCTTT.

This chain connects TRBV5-1 to TRBJ2-2; 12 bases are a match to TRBD2. Germline assignment: CDR1 SGHRS and CDR2 YFSETQ. The CDR3 extends over 15 amino acids. V gave up 5 bases and J gave up 6 bases; unmatched junction bases: 5. CDR3 in DNA: TGCGCCAGCAGTTTGACTAGCGGGAGTTCCGGGGAGCTGTTTTTT. Protein: CASSLTSGSSGELFF.

The gene calls are TRBV28 and TRBJ2-5, with 9 bases aligning to TRBD2. The CDR3 sequence is 16 residues long. CDR1 MDHEN and CDR2 SYDVKM come from the germline V gene. J lost 7 bases, V lost 5 bases, and 14 bases had no gene match. CDR3 sequence reads: CASSDPSSGRRGTQYF. The CDR3 DNA follows: TGTGCCAGCAGTGACCCAAGCAGCGGGAGGAGAGGGACCCAGTACTTC.

The chain recombines TRBV5-5 with TRBJ2-7; 13 bases match TRBD2. Germline V lookup: CDR1 SGHKS, CDR2 YYEKEE (reference sequence). The CDR3 runs to 15 residues. The junction had 4 bases not matched to a gene; V was cut back by 4 bases and J by 3 bases. The CDR3 loop is CASSTGLAGNYEQYF. Written as DNA, the CDR3 is TGTGCCAGCAGCACGGGACTAGCGGGAAACTACGAGCAGTACTTC.

This chain joins TRBV19 and TRBJ1-3; TRBD1 might be the D (6 bases). Germline V CDR1 and CDR2: LNHDA, SQIVND (reference sequence). The CDR3 consists of 15 residues. The V gene lost 1 base and the J gene lost 7 bases, with 14 bases spanning the gap. This CDR3 reads CASSIGGQSGNTIYF. The DNA of the CDR3 is TGTGCCAGTAGTATAGGCGGACAGAGTGGGAACACCATATATTTT.

This clone was seen just once. The rearrangement joins TRBV7-2 to TRBJ1-4; TRBD1 might be the D (5 bases). Trimming stripped 3 bases from V and 4 bases from J, with 9 bases between. Germline-derived CDR1 and CDR2 are SGHTA and FQGNSA. CDR3 size: 14 residues. The CDR3 reads CASSFGQGNEKLFF. The CDR3 DNA is TGTGCCAGCAGCTTCGGGCAGGGTAATGAAAAACTGTTTTTT. Filled out from reference TRBV7-2 and TRBJ1-4, the complete variable domain reads GAGVSQSPSNKVTEKGKDVELRCDPISGHTALYWYRQSLGQGLEFLIYFQGNSAPDKSGLPSDRFSAERTGGSVSTLTIQRTQQEDSAVYLCASSFGQGNEKLFFGSGTQLSVL.

The chain recombines TRBV10-1 with TRBJ2-5, with a possible D match to TRBD1 (5 bases). Trimming shortened V by 5 bases and J by 10 bases, and 14 bases separated the two germline ends. CDR3 length: 12 residues. Germline CDR1 WNHNN, CDR2 SYGVQD (reference sequence). In nucleotides, the CDR3 is TGCGCCAGCAGTCATACTTCCAGGGACCAGTACTTC. Its translation: CASSHTSRDQYF.

J is TRBJ2-3 and V is TRBV13, with D possibly TRBD1 on 6 matching bases. Between the trimmed V and J ends, which lost 5 bases and 2 bases, there was a span of 20 bases. Germline V gene sequence: CDR1 PRHDT, CDR2 FYEKMQ (reference sequence). The CDR3 covers 17 residues. The CDR3 here is CASSRPTAGDDTDTQYF. The CDR3 DNA sequence: TGTGCCAGCAGCCGACCAACGGCAGGGGATGACACAGATACGCAGTATTTT.

CDR3 amino acids: CASSQTRTRGLYNEQFF. CDR3 in DNA: TGTGCCAGCAGCCAGACCAGGACTAGGGGTTTATACAATGAGCAGTTCTTC. This sequence joins TRBV4-2 and TRBJ2-1; 7 nucleotides match TRBD2. V was clipped by 3 bases and J by 4 bases; unmatched bases: 12. Germline V CDR1 and CDR2: LGHNA, YNFKEQ. This CDR3 has 17 residues.

V gene TRBV18 combines with J gene TRBJ1-2; D may be TRBD1 (6 bases). V gave up 1 base and J gave up 4 bases, with 7 bases separating them. In germline, CDR1 is KGHSH, CDR2 LQKENI. The CDR3 totals 13 residues. In DNA, the CDR3 is TGTGCCAGCTCACCACAGGACAGCTATGGCTACACCTTC. Its protein product is CASSPQDSYGYTF.

The rearrangement joins TRBV9 to TRBJ1-1, with D possibly being TRBD1 (6 bases). V gave up 4 bases and J gave up 6 bases, with 28 bases separating them. This CDR3 has 18 residues. CDR1 and CDR2 (germline): SGDLS, YYNGEE. The CDR3 protein is CASSPIFGQSGQGAEAFF. The CDR3, as DNA: TGTGCCAGCAGCCCCATCTTCGGACAGTCAGGTCAAGGGGCTGAAGCTTTCTTT. Full variable domain (rest looked up from reference TRBV9 and TRBJ1-1): DSGVTQTPKHLITATGQRVTLRCSPRSGDLSVYWYQQSLDQGLQFLIQYYNGEERAKGNILERFSAQQFPDLHSELNLSSLELGDSALYFCASSPIFGQSGQGAEAFFGQGTRLTVV.

The chain couples TRBV28 to TRBJ1-4, with D uncertain. The germline gives CDR1 MDHEN, CDR2 SYDVKM. The V end was cut by 6 bases, the J end by 10 bases, with 12 bases between. The CDR3 is 12 residues long. The CDR3 spells CASSSVPGKLFF. As DNA, the CDR3 is TGTGCCAGCAGCTCCGTACCCGGAAAACTGTTTTTT.

The chain is built from TRBV6-5 and TRBJ2-7; TRBD1 might be the D (5 bases). Deletions cut 0 bases from V and 2 bases from J, with 11 bases between. Germline values: CDR1 MNHEY, CDR2 SVGAGI. This CDR3 has 15 amino acids. The CDR3 reads CASSYSGQAAYEQYF. The CDR3 coding sequence is TGTGCCAGCAGTTACTCGGGGCAGGCCGCCTACGAGCAGTACTTC.

This chain links TRBV13 with TRBJ1-4; 8 positions agree with TRBD1. Losses at the gene ends were 2 bases for V and 8 bases for J; bases not matched to a gene: 10. CDR3 size: 16 residues. Germline loops: CDR1 PRHDT, CDR2 FYEKMQ (reference sequence). The CDR3 loop reads CASSLRVQGAGEKLFF. CDR3 nucleotide sequence: TGTGCCAGCAGCTTACGCGTTCAGGGGGCGGGCGAAAAACTGTTTTTT.

This chain links TRBV18 with TRBJ2-7; 7 nucleotides match TRBD1. The trim removed 6 bases at V and 5 bases at J, leaving 7 bases unmatched. This CDR3 contains 13 residues. Germline V lookup: CDR1 KGHSH, CDR2 LQKENI. CDR3 sequence (DNA): TGTGCCAGCTCCCTCGACAGGGTCGACGAGCAGTACTTC. Translation gives CASSLDRVDEQYF.

The J gene is TRBJ2-1, the V gene TRBV11-2; TRBD2 matches at 7 bases. Germline loops: CDR1 SGHAT, CDR2 FQNNGV. The CDR3 loop spans 19 amino acids. Germline trimming cut 0 bases from V and 0 bases from J; bases unmatched to any gene: 11. The CDR3 coding sequence is TGTGCCAGCAGCTTAGATATTCGCCTGGGCGGGAGCTCCTACAATGAGCAGTTCTTC. This sequence encodes CASSLDIRLGGSSYNEQFF.

The chain has TRBV29-1 and TRBJ2-2; TRBD2 agrees at 7 bases. In germline, CDR1 is SQVTM, CDR2 ANQGSEA. Unmatched junction bases numbered 6, after V lost 4 bases and J lost 1 base. This CDR3 contains 15 residues. CDR3 in amino acids: CSVANGGRNTGELFF. The CDR3 DNA reads as TGCAGCGTTGCGAACGGCGGGAGGAACACCGGGGAGCTGTTTTTT.

The CDR3 reads CASSQGQGPLAKNIQYF. The CDR3 DNA reads as TGCGCCAGCAGCCAAGGCCAGGGGCCCTTAGCCAAAAACATTCAGTACTTC. The rearrangement links TRBV4-1 to TRBJ2-4; TRBD1 might be the D (6 bases). Trimming stripped 1 base from V and 0 bases from J, with 13 bases between. CDR3 size: 17 residues. Germline V gene data show CDR1 as MGHRA and CDR2 as YSYEKL.

This clone is a singleton in its sample. The V gene is TRBV5-1, the J gene TRBJ2-2; D remains unclear. Germline values: CDR1 SGHRS, CDR2 YFSETQ. The CDR3 totals 15 residues. V was clipped by 4 bases and J by 2 bases, with 12 bases between them. The chain's CDR3 is CASSAAATNTGELFF. The CDR3 DNA follows: TGCGCCAGCAGCGCCGCCGCTACTAACACCGGGGAGCTGTTTTTT.

V gene TRBV28 combines with J gene TRBJ2-1; TRBD2 matches at 7 bases. This CDR3 has 15 amino acids. The germline V gene encodes CDR1 MDHEN and CDR2 SYDVKM. Losses at the gene ends were 5 bases for V and 4 bases for J; bases not matched to a gene: 8. The CDR3 DNA follows: TGTGCCAGCAGTGCTGGGAGGGCCGCATACAATGAGCAGTTCTTC. It specifies CASSAGRAAYNEQFF.

The rearrangement joins TRBV30 to TRBJ2-7, with TRBD2 matching 7 bases. Per the germline V gene, CDR1 is GTSNPN and CDR2 is SVGIG (reference sequence). This CDR3 contains 15 residues. V trimming: 4 bases; J trimming: 0 bases; junction bases outside the gene matches: 9. CDR3 region: CAWTSWGGSSYEQYF. In DNA, the CDR3 is TGTGCCTGGACCTCCTGGGGGGGGAGCTCCTACGAGCAGTACTTC.

This sequence joins TRBV5-1 and TRBJ2-5; TRBD2 matches at 7 bases. V shed 0 bases, J shed 4 bases, and the junction held 6 bases outside the gene matches. CDR1 and CDR2 (germline): SGHRS, YFSETQ. This CDR3 has 15 amino acids. The CDR3 nucleotides read TGCGCCAGCAGCTTGGTGGCGGGAGACGGAGAGACCCAGTACTTC. It codes for CASSLVAGDGETQYF.

The genes are TRBV5-1 and TRBJ1-2; tentative D call: TRBD1 (6 bases). The CDR3 length is 14 residues. V lost 5 bases and J lost 2, with 13 bases in between. The germline V gene has CDR1 SGHRS and CDR2 YFSETQ. The CDR3 DNA is TGCGCCAGCAGTCGTGACAGGTCGAACTATGGCTACACCTTC. This translates into CASSRDRSNYGYTF.

This clone was seen only once. The chain carries TRBV4-1 and TRBJ1-2; TRBD1 aligns across 7 bases. Germline V CDR1 and CDR2: MGHRA, YSYEKL. The CDR3 runs 15 residues. Losses at the gene ends were 4 bases for V and 2 bases for J; bases not matched to a gene: 7. The CDR3 sequence is CASSPALGQNYGYTF. In DNA form, the CDR3 reads TGCGCCAGCAGCCCCGCCCTGGGACAGAACTATGGCTACACCTTC.

The J gene is TRBJ1-3, the V gene TRBV14; D gene uncertain. There are 16 residues in the CDR3. V lost 2 bases to trimming and J lost 0 bases, with 11 bases between them. From germline, CDR1 is SGHDN and CDR2 FVKESK. DNA of the CDR3: TGTGCCAGCAGCCAACGTTTGGGCACCTCTGGAAACACCATATATTTT. Its translation: CASSQRLGTSGNTIYF.

V is TRBV10-3 and J is TRBJ1-5; 9 bases agree with TRBD1. J gave up 6 bases and V 8 bases, and 5 bases lay outside the gene matches. This CDR3 is built from 13 residues. CDR1 is ENHRY, CDR2 SYGVKD, per germline. The CDR3 DNA reads as TGTGCCATCCGGGACAGGGAGTCTCAGCCCCAGCATTTT. Amino acids: CAIRDRESQPQHF.